This entry lists 22 T cell receptor beta chains sequenced from one sample in a study of regulatory T cells in long-lasting Graves disease (dated by TCRdb to about 2021). Library preparation used multiplex PCR. Sequencing was performed on an Illumina HiSeq 4000. TCR beta libraries were built with iRepertoire HTBI primers and Arm-PCR amplification of CDR3 regions. The public sequencing data were trimmed at Q25 with fastp and processed into clonotypes with MiXCR by TCRdb, which kept only in-frame beta chains. Entries that share a CDR3 protein sequence are merged under the most common genes and DNA. For this sample the table gives a few hundred thousand distinct CDR3 sequences, of which around 23% were detected only once. The ten largest account for approximately 28% of the sample. Read against the paper, the sample's time point label means: persistent/refractory GD, antithyroid drugs over 5 years with positive TRAb. RNA was extracted from PBMCs in TRIzol for both TCR sequencing and RNA sequencing.

The starting material was peripheral blood mononuclear cells (PBMCs), obtained when the disease was refractory, from a patient treated with antithyroid drugs. The receptors originated from a woman in her thirties or forties with Graves disease. Donor details come from another sample of the same person, matched by shared clones.

This clonotype has at least ten counts. The V gene is TRBV12-3 or TRBV12-4, the J gene TRBJ2-5; no definite D call. The CDR3 is 12 residues long. The V and J ends lost 2 bases and 5 bases respectively, with 6 bases between them. CDR3 amino acids: CASSLSAETQYF. In DNA, the CDR3 is TGTGCCAGCAGTTTATCAGCGGAGACCCAGTACTTC.

Ten or more counts support this clonotype. V gene TRBV12-3 or TRBV12-4 combines with J gene TRBJ1-6; D unresolved. The CDR3 runs 12 residues. Between the trimmed V and J ends, which lost 0 bases and 13 bases, there was a span of 7 bases. The CDR3 DNA sequence: TGTGCCAGCAGTTTAGCGGATCAGCCCCTCCACTTT. Residues: CASSLADQPLHF.

The chain employs TRBV20-1 and TRBJ1-4, with 11 bases that match TRBD1. Germline values: CDR1 DFQATT, CDR2 SNEGSKA (reference sequence). The junction had 8 bases not matched to a gene; V was cut back by 6 bases and J by 5 bases. The CDR3 sequence is 15 residues long. The CDR3 region has the DNA TGCAGTGCAAGGACAGGGGGCGTTCGGAATGAAAAACTGTTTTTT. It is translated as CSARTGGVRNEKLFF.

The table lists this clonotype with a few counts. The chain employs TRBV3-1 and TRBJ2-7; D unclear. CDR3 length: 13 amino acids. V lost 2 bases and J lost 0, with 5 bases in between. CDR1 and CDR2 (germline): LGHDT, YNNKEL (reference sequence). In DNA form, the CDR3 reads TGTGCCAGCAGCCAAAGCAGCTCCTACGAGCAGTACTTC. Translation gives CASSQSSSYEQYF.

Ten or more counts support this clonotype. The chain uses TRBV28 and TRBJ1-3, with TRBD1 matching over 7 bases. V lost 5 bases and J lost 3; bases outside the gene matches: 1. Germline loops: CDR1 MDHEN, CDR2 SYDVKM. The CDR3 runs 13 residues. This CDR3 is CASSHRGGNTIYF. As DNA, the CDR3 is TGTGCCAGCAGTCACAGGGGTGGAAACACCATATATTTT.

The CDR3 protein is CASSIGGRVNTGELFF. In DNA, the CDR3 is TGTGCCAGTAGTATTGGGGGACGGGTGAACACCGGGGAGCTGTTTTTT. V is TRBV19 and J is TRBJ2-2; the D gene could be TRBD1 or TRBD2 (5 bases each). Germline V gene lookup returns CDR1 LNHDA and CDR2 SQIVND (reference sequence). The ends were cut back, 3 bases at V and 1 base at J, with 12 bases in the middle. The CDR3 runs 16 residues.

This clonotype was observed many times. The chain is built from TRBV12-3 or TRBV12-4 and TRBJ2-5; D gene ambiguous. This CDR3 spans 14 amino acids. The V end was cut by 6 bases, the J end by 2 bases, with 13 bases between. For the CDR3, the DNA is TGTGCCAGCAGCCCCACGGGTAATCAAGAGACCCAGTACTTC. Protein: CASSPTGNQETQYF.

This clonotype came up many times. The chain carries TRBV28 and TRBJ1-4; D is possibly TRBD1 (5 bases). The CDR3 extends over 15 amino acids. Germline CDR1 and CDR2: MDHEN and SYDVKM. The V and J ends lost 3 bases and 0 bases respectively, with 8 bases between them. CDR3 DNA: TGTGCCAGCAGTTTCGGGGGAGCAACTAATGAAAAACTGTTTTTT. This encodes CASSFGGATNEKLFF.

This clonotype was seen ten or more times. The gene calls are TRBV9 and TRBJ1-2; 8 bases line up with TRBD1. The CDR3 length is 14 residues. V lost 5 bases, J lost 1 base, and 4 bases stayed unmatched. Germline V gives CDR1 SGDLS, CDR2 YYNGEE. CDR3 protein: CASSVTGGNYGYTF. CDR3 nucleotides: TGTGCCAGCAGTGTAACAGGGGGTAACTATGGCTACACCTTC.

This clonotype was picked up a small number of times. A much larger clone lies one base from this, so it may be a read error. This sequence joins TRBV28 and TRBJ1-6; TRBD1 agrees at 8 bases. This CDR3 comprises 17 residues. Germline V CDR1 and CDR2: MDHEN, SYDVKM. The CDR3 region has the DNA TGTGCCAGCAGTCCCCTTTCGCCAGGGGGCATCGGTTCACCCCCCCACTTT. Amino acid sequence: CASSPLSPGGIGSPPHF.

CDR3 residues: CASSQSPAGVKNIQYF. Written as DNA, the CDR3 is TGTGCCAGCAGCCAAAGCCCTGCGGGGGTCAAAAACATTCAGTACTTC. The rearrangement joins TRBV3-1 to TRBJ2-4, with 7 bases matching TRBD2. The germline V gene encodes CDR1 LGHDT and CDR2 YNNKEL (reference sequence). After removal of 2 bases from V and 3 bases from J, the junction contained 7 bases not matched to a gene. The CDR3 sequence is 16 residues long. Full variable domain (rest looked up from reference TRBV3-1 and TRBJ2-4): DTAVSQTPKYLVTQMGNDKSIKCEQNLGHDTMYWYKQDSKKFLKIMFSYNNKELIINETVPNRFSPKSPDKAHLNLHINSLELGDSAVYFCASSQSPAGVKNIQYFGAGTRLSVL.

Of note for this clonotype: A single base separates this from a much larger clone, so it may be a read error. This chain connects TRBV11-2 to TRBJ2-5; D call uncertain. Germline CDR1 SGHAT, CDR2 FQNNGV. The CDR3 runs to 16 residues. This CDR3 is CAGSLDSADPQETQYF. The CDR3 DNA follows: TGTGCCGGCAGCTTAGATTCGGCAGATCCCCAAGAGACCCAGTACTTC. Drawing the rest from reference TRBV11-2 and TRBJ2-5, the complete variable domain is EAGVAQSPRYKIIEKRQSVAFWCNPISGHATLYWYQQILGQGPKLLIQFQNNGVVDDSQLPKDRFSAERLKGVDSTLKIQPAKLEDSAVYLCAGSLDSADPQETQYFGPGTRLLVL.

There are a few counts of this clonotype. Compared with germline, one end of the junction differs, possibly owing to a read error. V usage is TRBV2 and J usage is TRBJ2-7; TRBD2 matches at 12 bases. Germline assignment: CDR1 SNHLY and CDR2 FYNNEI. The CDR3 length is 13 residues. This chain's CDR3 is CASSTGTSGSTSF. CDR3 nucleotides: TGTGCCAGCAGTACCGGGACTAGCGGGTCAACCTCCTTC.

This clonotype has more than one count but fewer than ten. The chain links TRBV29-1 to TRBJ1-1; no definite D call. The CDR3 sequence is 10 residues long. Germline values: CDR1 SQVTM, CDR2 ANQGSEA. V was pared by 4 bases and J by 3 bases, with 3 bases between. CDR3: CSVAHTEAFF. In DNA form, the CDR3 reads TGCAGCGTTGCTCACACTGAAGCTTTCTTT.

The rearrangement joins TRBV13 to TRBJ1-2; D unresolved. The CDR3 has 12 residues. The germline gives CDR1 PRHDT, CDR2 FYEKMQ (reference sequence). V was clipped by 8 bases and J by 7 bases, with 14 bases between them. The CDR3 DNA follows: TGTGCCAGCGGCCGGGCAGAAAGTGGCTACACCTTC. Translated, it gives CASGRAESGYTF.

This clonotype was found many times. The V gene is TRBV3-1, the J gene TRBJ2-5, with 7 bases matching TRBD2. V lost 0 bases, J lost 1 base, and 11 bases stayed unmatched. Per germline, CDR1 LGHDT and CDR2 YNNKEL (reference sequence). The CDR3 extends over 18 amino acids. The CDR3 sequence: CASSQDFASGEVQETQYF. The CDR3 DNA reads as TGTGCCAGCAGCCAAGATTTTGCTAGCGGAGAGGTCCAAGAGACCCAGTACTTC.

V is TRBV10-3 and J is TRBJ2-3; D is perhaps TRBD1 or TRBD2 (5 bases each). V lost 6 bases and J lost 5, with 18 bases in between. The CDR3 runs to 15 residues. Germline CDR1 reads ENHRY; CDR2 reads SYGVKD. CDR3 in DNA: TGTGCCATCAGCTCGCGTCCTAGAGGGGAAGATACGCAGTATTTT. It is translated as CAISSRPRGEDTQYF.

This clonotype was picked up many times. The chain uses TRBV13 and TRBJ2-5, with 8 bases fitting TRBD2. Looked up from germline, CDR1 is PRHDT and CDR2 is FYEKMQ (reference sequence). The CDR3 is 16 residues long. The trim removed 5 bases at V and 4 bases at J, leaving 12 bases unmatched. CDR3 loop: CASSGAASGLGETQYF. The CDR3 coding sequence is TGTGCCAGCAGCGGGGCCGCTAGCGGGTTGGGAGAGACCCAGTACTTC.

This clonotype was recorded once. The chain employs TRBV11-2 and TRBJ2-2, with no clear D. Germline assignment: CDR1 SGHAT and CDR2 FQNNGV. V was trimmed by 2 bases and J by 1 base, leaving 23 bases between them. The CDR3 spans 20 residues. In nucleotides, the CDR3 is TGTGCCAGCAGCTTAATCCGTCTGTCCGTCCCAATGAAGAACACCGGGGAGCTGTTTTTT. Protein product: CASSLIRLSVPMKNTGELFF. Supplemented by reference TRBV11-2 and TRBJ2-2, the full variable domain reads EAGVAQSPRYKIIEKRQSVAFWCNPISGHATLYWYQQILGQGPKLLIQFQNNGVVDDSQLPKDRFSAERLKGVDSTLKIQPAKLEDSAVYLCASSLIRLSVPMKNTGELFFGEGSRLTVL.

This clonotype appeared a few times. The chain joins TRBV7-9 to TRBJ1-1; D gene ambiguous. Germline CDR1 SEHNR, CDR2 FQNEAQ (reference sequence). V shed 8 bases and J shed 1 base, with 8 bases lying between them. This CDR3 has 12 amino acids. The CDR3 DNA is TGTGCCAGCGTGGTCGGGAACACTGAAGCTTTCTTT. Protein: CASVVGNTEAFF.

Note on this clonotype: The junction does not match germline at one end; this may be a read error. The chain is built from TRBV6-1 and TRBJ1-3; D uncertain. The CDR3 is 14 amino acids. Germline values: CDR1 MNHNS, CDR2 SASEGT. CDR3 loop: CASSDQDSGDTIYF. The DNA for the CDR3 is TGTGCCAGCAGTGACCAGGACTCTGGAGACACCATATATTTT.

Of note for this clonotype: This may come from a read error, since a much larger clone is one base off. V is TRBV28 and J is TRBJ2-7; 7 positions match TRBD2. Germline lookup yields CDR1 MDHEN and CDR2 SYDVKM. This CDR3 contains 15 residues. The CDR3 sequence: CASSWGGRFTYEQHF. The CDR3 DNA sequence: TGTGCCAGCAGTTGGGGGGGGAGGTTTACCTACGAGCAGCACTTC.